This T cell receptor beta chain was obtained from a study of blood T cell repertoires in COVID-19 (dated by TCRdb to between 2020 and 2021). A note on the overall study: Samples from collaborators originated in the United States, Italy and Spain and spanned both the acute and convalescent phases of COVID-19. Nearly every sample came with metadata listing a de-identified subject ID, COVID-19 status, age in years and sex. The prospective study material was composed of cDNA or gDNA derived from T cells, B-cell-depleted T cells, or PBMCs. Where available, HLA class I and class II types were obtained from metadata supplied by the sample provider rather than from assay-based typing. The samples were drawn from the first 160 participants of the ongoing ImmuneRACE study and from 950 to 1,500 subjects provided by 6 global collaborators. The repertoires were released in a freely available public database intended as a resource for research on the immune response to SARS-CoV-2. Deeply sampled blood TCRbeta repertoires from subjects exposed to, actively infected with, or recovered from COVID-19 were included in the dataset. Broader findings and caveats from the paper: How much clinical and demographic metadata was included differed by source and by participant, and the metadata was provided uncurated.

The CDR3 holds 13 amino acids from the cysteine to the phenylalanine. The sequence is cut down to CDR3 DNA, 39 bases in frame from base 1. V drops 9 bases and J drops 4 bases, leaving 12 bases in between. Looking up the germline V gene yields CDR1 KGHDR and CDR2 SFDVKD. About this clone itself: The antigen it recognizes is unknown. Base qualities are not recorded, but no much larger clone differs from it by a single base.

The collaborating institutions used their own protocols to collect whole blood in K2EDTA tubes. For TCRbeta analysis, collaborator samples were shipped as frozen whole blood, as isolated PBMCs, or as DNA extracted from either sample type. The immunoSEQ Assay, a bias-controlled multiplex PCR, was used to amplify TCRbeta CDR3 regions from genomic DNA. From the authors' description of their analysis: Within the assay, amplification of reference gene primers was used to estimate how many nucleated cells each sample contained. To quantify the absolute abundance of each unique TCRbeta CDR3 rearrangement, sequence reads were collapsed and filtered. For each sample, productive Simpson clonality was calculated by taking the square root of Simpson's diversity index across productive rearrangements. Drawn from immuneACCESS, this table holds only the in-frame rearrangements with V and J called that TCRdb kept. Clones are partly lost; checked studies trace under half to an unresolved V gene and leave the rest unexplained. Clonal size and the V and J genes are those of that table, whereas D and trimming came from the DNA. This sample lists more than 65,000 clones; about 85% were detected once. Around 5.3% of the sample is taken by the ten largest.

This sequence was found in a man between 60 and 75 years old with active or convalescent COVID-19. This receptor chain uses TRBV24-1 and TRBJ2-1; TRBD1 is a possible D gene, resting on 5 matching bases. What was sequenced was peripheral blood. The DNA sequence follows: TGTGCCACCGGAACAGGCGCATACAATGAGCAGTTCTTC. Translated, this gives CATGTGAYNEQFF.